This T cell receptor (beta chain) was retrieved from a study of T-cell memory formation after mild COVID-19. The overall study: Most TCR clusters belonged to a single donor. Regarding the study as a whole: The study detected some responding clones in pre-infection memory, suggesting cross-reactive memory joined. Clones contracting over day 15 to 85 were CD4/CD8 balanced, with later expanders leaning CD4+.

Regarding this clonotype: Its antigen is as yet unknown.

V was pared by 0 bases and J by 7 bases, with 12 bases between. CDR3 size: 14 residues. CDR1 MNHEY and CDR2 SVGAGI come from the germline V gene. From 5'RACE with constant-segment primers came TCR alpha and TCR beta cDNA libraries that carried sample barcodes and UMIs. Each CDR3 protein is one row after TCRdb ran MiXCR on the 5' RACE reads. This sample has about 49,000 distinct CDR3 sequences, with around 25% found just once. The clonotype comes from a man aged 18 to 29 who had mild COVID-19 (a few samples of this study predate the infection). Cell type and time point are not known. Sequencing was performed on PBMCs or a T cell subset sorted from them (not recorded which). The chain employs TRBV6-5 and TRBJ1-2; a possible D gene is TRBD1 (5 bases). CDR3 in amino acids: CASSYSMGDRGYTF. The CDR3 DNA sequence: TGTGCCAGCAGTTACTCGATGGGGGACCGTGGCTACACCTTC.